These T cell receptor beta chains were read from a single sample in a study of siplizumab effects on memory and regulatory T cells. The protocol was immunoSEQ multiplex PCR, while the TCRdb copy is restricted to in-frame clones and leaves out a portion. Of 65,000 to 70,000 clones in the sample, approximately 89% were seen once. Input material: Tregs sorted from blood. These receptors came from a human donor in good health. Both conserved end residues are part of each CDR3. The D gene is left open where the match is weak. Clone sizes are given selectively: once, few, many, or a class where the clone is expanded.

j_gene: TRBJ2-7; abundance: -; len: 14; d_gene: -; v_gene: TRBV6-1; CDR3nt: TGTGCCAGCACCCTGGACCAGAGCTCCTACGAGCAGTACTTC; CDR3aa: CASTLDQSSYEQYF
j_gene: TRBJ2-1; abundance: -; len: 15; d_gene: -; v_gene: TRBV9; CDR3nt: TGTGCCAGCAGCGTAGAGGAGGTCGTCTACAATGAGCAGTTCTTC; CDR3aa: CASSVEEVVYNEQFF
j_gene: TRBJ1-2; abundance: -; len: 13; d_gene: TRBD1; v_gene: TRBV7-3; CDR3nt: TGTGCCAGCAGCAGATCAACAGGGGACGGCTACACCTTC; CDR3aa: CASSRSTGDGYTF
j_gene: TRBJ2-7; abundance: -; len: 13; d_gene: TRBD2; v_gene: TRBV30; CDR3nt: TGTGCCTGGGGGACTAGCGGTTCCTACGAGCAGTACTTC; CDR3aa: CAWGTSGSYEQYF
j_gene: TRBJ2-5; abundance: once; len: 12; d_gene: -; v_gene: TRBV2; CDR3nt: TGTGCCAGCAGTCAGAACGAGGGGACCCAGTACTTC; CDR3aa: CASSQNEGTQYF
j_gene: TRBJ1-5; abundance: few; len: 13; d_gene: -; v_gene: TRBV5-1; CDR3nt: TGCGCCGGACTCAGGATTAGCAATCAGCCCCAGCATTTT; CDR3aa: CAGLRISNQPQHF
j_gene: TRBJ1-6; abundance: -; len: 16; d_gene: -; v_gene: TRBV4-1; CDR3nt: TGCGCCAGCAGCCAAGTAGGTTTTTGGGATAATTCACCCCTCCACTTT; CDR3aa: CASSQVGFWDNSPLHF
j_gene: TRBJ2-2; abundance: -; len: 14; d_gene: -; v_gene: TRBV28; CDR3nt: TGTGGCGTTCAGGGGCAGGGGGGTACCGGGGAGCTGTTTTTT; CDR3aa: CGVQGQGGTGELFF
j_gene: TRBJ1-3; abundance: -; len: 18; d_gene: -; v_gene: TRBV4-1; CDR3nt: TGCGCCAGCAGCCAAGAGCAAACCAGGCCCCTGAGAGGAAACACCATATATTTT; CDR3aa: CASSQEQTRPLRGNTIYF
j_gene: TRBJ2-2; abundance: -; len: 16; d_gene: TRBD2; v_gene: TRBV5-1; CDR3nt: TGCGCCAGCAGCTTGGGGAGCGGGAGTGGGACCGGGGAGCTGTTTTTT; CDR3aa: CASSLGSGSGTGELFF
j_gene: TRBJ1-6; abundance: -; len: 15; d_gene: -; v_gene: TRBV6-5; CDR3nt: TGTGCCAGCAGTTACTTGTCGGCAGCTAATTCACCCCTCCACTTT; CDR3aa: CASSYLSAANSPLHF